One and the same sample provided the 14 T cell receptor beta chains below, sequenced in a study of Ad26.COV2.S vaccination and SARS-CoV-2 variants. The protocol was immunoSEQ multiplex PCR, while the TCRdb copy is restricted to in-frame clones and leaves out a portion. The top ten clones hold 3.6% of a sample with some 420,000 clones, over 75% of them seen once. The sample's treatment: 19 received Ad26.COV2.S at low or high dose, single or two shots; a few received placebo; per-sample allocation not given. The study sampled participants on day 63 after the first vaccine or placebo injection. Here the sequenced sample was peripheral blood, taken in a trial of Ad26.COV2.S vaccine versus placebo. Source of these receptors: a person aged 18-60 years who received the Ad26.COV2.S COVID-19 vaccine or a placebo.

This clone appeared a single time. This chain links TRBV11-3 with TRBJ2-7, with D tentatively TRBD1 or TRBD2 (5 bases each). This CDR3 has 13 amino acids. V was trimmed by 5 bases and J by 5 bases, leaving 13 bases between them. CDR1 SGHNT and CDR2 YENEEA come from the germline V gene. The CDR3 region is CASSQGRENEQYF. The CDR3 coding sequence is TGTGCCAGCAGCCAGGGACGGGAAAACGAGCAGTACTTC.

J is TRBJ2-3 and V is TRBV12-3 or TRBV12-4; unclear D gene. The CDR3 has 13 residues. Trimming stripped 3 bases from V and 0 bases from J, with 4 bases between. The chain's CDR3 is CASSFHSTDTQYF. The CDR3 DNA follows: TGTGCCAGCAGTTTTCACAGCACAGATACGCAGTATTTT.

The rearrangement uses TRBV2 and TRBJ1-5; no clear D gene. Looked up from germline, CDR1 is SNHLY and CDR2 is FYNNEI. V dropped 2 bases and J dropped 3 bases, with 5 bases sitting between them. The length of the CDR3 is 13 residues. The CDR3 reads CASSEYPNQPQHF. The CDR3 nucleotides read TGTGCCAGCAGTGAATATCCCAATCAGCCCCAGCATTTT.

The V call is TRBV4-2, the J call TRBJ2-5; 11 bases match TRBD1. V gave up 0 bases and J gave up 5 bases; unmatched junction bases: 2. The germline V gene has CDR1 LGHNA and CDR2 YNFKEQ. CDR3 size: 15 residues. CDR3 residues: CASSQERTGGETQYF. The CDR3 coding sequence is TGTGCCAGCAGCCAAGAAAGGACAGGGGGCGAGACCCAGTACTTC.

This clone has just one count. The J gene is TRBJ1-2, the V gene TRBV10-3; 8 nucleotides align to TRBD1. Germline CDR1 is ENHRY and CDR2 is SYGVKD. V was clipped by 6 bases and J by 2 bases; unmatched bases: 5. This CDR3 is built from 14 residues. CDR3 residues: CAIRTGVENYGYTF. CDR3 DNA: TGTGCCATCAGGACAGGGGTTGAGAACTATGGCTACACCTTC.

The chain recombines TRBV18 with TRBJ1-1; the D is unclear. This CDR3 has 14 residues. The germline V gene has CDR1 KGHSH and CDR2 LQKENI. V was trimmed by 5 bases and J by 1 base, leaving 11 bases between them. CDR3 region: CASSAFTENTEAFF. The CDR3 bases are TGTGCCAGCTCAGCCTTCACAGAGAACACTGAAGCTTTCTTT.

The chain has TRBV10-3 and TRBJ2-7; D assignment may be TRBD1 or TRBD2 (5 bases each). This CDR3 is built from 16 residues. The germline V gene encodes CDR1 ENHRY and CDR2 SYGVKD. V gave up 6 bases and J gave up 4 bases, with 22 bases separating them. CDR3 sequence reads: CAIRGVGTALGYEQYF. In DNA form, the CDR3 reads TGTGCCATCAGGGGGGTGGGGACGGCCCTTGGGTACGAGCAGTACTTC.

The chain combines TRBV4-1 with TRBJ2-3; D unclear. The CDR3 runs to 16 residues. V dropped 1 base and J dropped 2 bases, with 13 bases sitting between them. The V gene's germline CDR1 is MGHRA and CDR2 YSYEKL. CDR3 sequence reads: CASSQVDLGFTDTQYF. The CDR3 bases are TGCGCCAGCAGCCAAGTCGATTTGGGCTTCACAGATACGCAGTATTTT.

V gene TRBV2 combines with J gene TRBJ2-2; D gene ambiguous. Germline CDR1 is SNHLY and CDR2 is FYNNEI. The V end lost 7 bases, the J end lost 8 bases, and 11 bases lay between the germline ends. The CDR3 is 12 residues long. CDR3 nucleotide sequence: TGTGCCAGCATGGGAATGGCAGGGGAGCTGTTTTTT. Its translation is CASMGMAGELFF.

The J gene is TRBJ1-1, the V gene TRBV12-3 or TRBV12-4, with 8 bases lining up with TRBD1. The ends lost 6 bases at V and 4 bases at J; junction bases unmatched: 4. This CDR3 spans 13 amino acids. CDR3 nucleotide sequence: TGTGCCAGCAGGATTACAGGGGGCACTGAAGCTTTCTTT. Amino acid sequence: CASRITGGTEAFF.

Concerning this clone itself: Other DNA sequences in the sample encode the same CDR3. This chain links TRBV19 with TRBJ1-1; D is unclear. Deletions cut 1 base from V and 0 bases from J, with 6 bases between. In germline, CDR1 is LNHDA, CDR2 SQIVND (reference sequence). The CDR3 has 14 amino acids. Here the CDR3 DNA reads TGTGCCAGTAGTATAGGAGAAGTGAACACTGAAGCTTTCTTT. It encodes CASSIGEVNTEAFF.

The chain is built from TRBV5-4 and TRBJ1-6, with 8 bases that match TRBD1. CDR1 and CDR2 from the germline V gene are SGHNT and YYREEE (reference sequence). The CDR3 is made up of 14 amino acids. J was trimmed by 9 bases and V by 1 base; bases with no gene match: 3. CDR3 sequence: CASSLQGAVSPLHF. Here the CDR3 DNA reads TGTGCCAGCAGCTTGCAGGGGGCAGTTTCACCCCTCCACTTT.

V is TRBV2 and J is TRBJ1-2, with a weak D call TRBD1 (5 bases). The CDR3 is 16 residues long. Trimming took off 4 bases at V and 0 bases at J, with 15 bases between the two ends. Germline values: CDR1 SNHLY, CDR2 FYNNEI. CDR3 DNA: TGTGCCAGCAGTGGATTACAGGCGCTGACTAACTATGGCTACACCTTC. It yields the protein CASSGLQALTNYGYTF.

The genes are TRBV6-5 and TRBJ1-3; D remains ambiguous. CDR1 MNHEY and CDR2 SVGAGI come from the germline V gene. Trimming pared 2 bases from V and 0 bases from J, leaving 8 bases between. The CDR3 has 15 amino acids. The chain's CDR3 is CASSYDYSSGNTIYF. CDR3 DNA: TGTGCCAGCAGTTACGACTATAGCTCTGGAAACACCATATATTTT.